Each of the 10 T cell receptor beta chains below was sequenced from the same sample in a study of T cells expressing NK-cell markers (TCRdb year 2020). Library construction relied on 5' RACE. Sequencing relied on an Illumina HiSeq 2000. The reads went through TCRdb reprocessing, and each CDR3 protein sequence gets one entry with no DNA. The sample table holds some 440,000 distinct CDR3 sequences. Under 1.5% of the sample is taken by the ten largest. Sequencing input: blood T cells: a sorted CD56 or NKG2C T cell subset, CD4+ or CD8+ T cells, or bulk PBMC T cells (not recorded which). These receptors were taken from a woman between 50 and 59 years old in good health. Donor details come from another sample of the same person, matched by shared clones.

V gene TRBV5-1 combines with J gene TRBJ2-7; lacking DNA, the TRBD2 call made by TCRdb goes unchecked. The CDR3 has 17 residues. From germline, CDR1 is SGHRS and CDR2 YFSETQ. This chain's CDR3 is CASSLAAGTSQSVEQYF.

The rearrangement links TRBV5-1 to TRBJ2-2. Germline V gene lookup returns CDR1 SGHRS and CDR2 YFSETQ. CDR3 length: 15 amino acids. The CDR3 sequence is CASSLEVTKTGELFF.

J is TRBJ2-1 and V is TRBV6-2 or TRBV6-3; there is no DNA to check the TCRdb D call of TRBD1. The CDR3 loop spans 14 amino acids. Germline assignment: CDR1 MNHEY and CDR2 SVGEGT. CDR3 protein: CASRMTGGKNEQFF.

The gene calls are TRBV5-1 and TRBJ2-1. Germline lookup yields CDR1 SGHRS and CDR2 YFSETQ. The CDR3 totals 14 residues. CDR3 loop: CASAHSPIGNEQFF.

The J gene is TRBJ2-3, the V gene TRBV3-1. The germline gives CDR1 LGHDT, CDR2 YNNKEL (reference sequence). The CDR3 loop spans 15 amino acids. The CDR3 loop reads CASSQDPEAADTQYF.

CDR3 sequence: CASSLGGTYEQYF. The chain combines TRBV5-1 with TRBJ2-7. The CDR3 runs to 13 residues. Germline loops: CDR1 SGHRS, CDR2 YFSETQ. The variable domain in full, with the rest retrieved from reference TRBV5-1 and TRBJ2-7, is KAGVTQTPRYLIKTRGQQVTLSCSPISGHRSVSWYQQTPGQGLQFLFEYFSETQRNKGNFPGRFSGRQFSNSRSEMNVSTLELGDSALYLCASSLGGTYEQYFGPGTRLTVT.

The rearrangement links TRBV11-2 to TRBJ1-2. CDR1 is SGHAT and CDR2 is FQNNGV in the germline V gene. The CDR3 length is 15 residues. This CDR3 is CASSLMFTPNYGYTF.

The gene calls are TRBV6-2 or TRBV6-3 and TRBJ2-1; lacking DNA, the TRBD2 call made by TCRdb goes unchecked. The CDR3 spans 12 residues. Germline CDR1 reads MNHEY; CDR2 reads SVGEGT. This CDR3 is CASYGTRNEQFF.

The chain has TRBV5-1 and TRBJ1-5. Germline V lookup: CDR1 SGHRS, CDR2 YFSETQ. The CDR3 is made up of 16 amino acids. The CDR3 loop is CASRGGDEWSNQPQHF.

The CDR3 sequence is CASSERTAGYNEQFF. The chain combines TRBV6-1 with TRBJ2-1; TCRdb reports TRBD1, a call that lacks DNA to check it against. The length of the CDR3 is 15 residues. CDR1 and CDR2 from the germline V gene are MNHNS and SASEGT.